What follows are 2 T cell receptor beta chains derived from one specimen sequenced in a study of Ad26.COV2.S vaccination and SARS-CoV-2 variants. The treatment: 15 to 20 received Ad26.COV2.S at low or high dose, single or two shots; 5 received placebo; per-sample allocation not given. It was on day 63 after the first vaccine or placebo injection that samples were taken. Method: immunoSEQ multiplex PCR; TCRdb's copy keeps in-frame clones and lacks some. The sample has approximately 480,000 clones; roughly 87% are singletons. Here the sequenced sample was peripheral blood, taken in a trial of Ad26.COV2.S vaccine versus placebo. The receptor set was obtained from a person between 18 and 59 years old who received the Ad26.COV2.S COVID-19 vaccine or a placebo.

The V call is TRBV11-2, the J call TRBJ2-1, with TRBD2 identical over 8 bases. The germline V gene encodes CDR1 SGHAT and CDR2 FQNNGV. Losses at the gene ends were 1 base for V and 6 bases for J; bases not matched to a gene: 14. The CDR3 runs 18 residues. In DNA, the CDR3 is TGTGCCAGCAGCTTAGCCGGCAGTGGGCCGGGAGGGGGCAATGAGCAGTTCTTC. It encodes CASSLAGSGPGGGNEQFF. Looking up the rest from reference TRBV11-2 and TRBJ2-1 gives the full variable domain: EAGVAQSPRYKIIEKRQSVAFWCNPISGHATLYWYQQILGQGPKLLIQFQNNGVVDDSQLPKDRFSAERLKGVDSTLKIQPAKLEDSAVYLCASSLAGSGPGGGNEQFFGPGTRLTVL.

The J gene is TRBJ2-5, the V gene TRBV27; weak D call: TRBD2 (5 bases). V was clipped by 1 base and J by 5 bases, with 11 bases between them. This CDR3 region has 14 residues. The germline CDR1 and CDR2 sequences are MNHEY and SMNVEV (reference sequence). The CDR3 here is CASSLLGRPETQYF. The CDR3 nucleotides read TGTGCCAGCAGTTTATTGGGGAGACCCGAGACCCAGTACTTC.